Given below is one TCR beta chain in context. Its antigen is undetermined. These data originate in a study of radiation and T cells in renal cell carcinoma. Study background: Nephrectomy followed 15 Gy stereotactic body radiation by 4 weeks. General study findings and limits: Baseline intratumoral clonotype presence is unknown without pretreatment biopsies.

The protocol was immunoSEQ multiplex PCR, while the TCRdb copy is restricted to in-frame clones and leaves out a portion. This sample has about 20,000 clones; 60% to 80% occur once, and the top ten carry roughly 40%. This sample's time point: baseline pretreatment blood. Described treatment: 15 Gy SBRT to primary tumor, nephrectomy 4 weeks later. This sequence was found in a man between 60 and 75 years old with renal cell carcinoma. The sample here was blood, taken from a patient whose treatment included radiotherapy and nephrectomy.

Written as DNA, the CDR3 is TGTGCCTGGAGTCCGGGGCAGAATGAAGCTTTCTTT. This codes for CAWSPGQNEAFF. The chain combines TRBV30 with TRBJ1-1, with D tentatively TRBD1 (5 bases). This CDR3 has 12 amino acids. Trimming stripped 2 bases from V and 7 bases from J, with 11 bases between. Germline lookup yields CDR1 GTSNPN and CDR2 SVGIG (reference sequence).